This T cell receptor (beta chain) was documented in a study of Graves' ophthalmopathy and Graves' hyperthyroidism. Study-level findings and limits: Thyroid clonotypes that were expanded above 0.001 frequency mostly also appeared in blood. Built on 13 signatures, a model told ophthalmopathy apart from stable hyperthyroidism with about 90% sensitivity and around 80% specificity.

This clonotype was seen only a few times. Its antigen is still unknown. A duration under 3 months, NOSPECS ≥4, CAS ≥3 and moderate-to-severe activity characterized the donors with ophthalmopathy. Diagnostic conclusions were grounded in clinical symptoms, serum thyroxine, TRAb, thyroid ultrasound and orbital computed tomography. Amplification targeted the TCR beta CDR3 regions, with RNA transcripts as the source material. The workflow started with a first-round RT-PCR run with HTBI primers and then moved on to a second-round multiplex PCR. Using its own MiXCR run on the multiplex PCR reads, TCRdb lists one record per CDR3 protein. This sample has approximately 640,000 distinct CDR3 sequences, with roughly 41% found just once. Germline-derived CDR1 and CDR2 are SGHRS and YFSETQ. The V gene lost 0 bases and the J gene lost 0 bases, with 10 bases spanning the gap. This CDR3 comprises 17 residues.

This TCR was recovered from an adult man with Graves' ophthalmopathy. Sequencing was done on a sample of peripheral blood. The chain uses TRBV5-1 and TRBJ1-6; D is unresolved. The CDR3 is CASSLGISGSYNSPLHF. The CDR3 coding sequence is TGCGCCAGCAGCTTGGGGATTTCCGGCTCCTATAATTCACCCCTCCACTTT.